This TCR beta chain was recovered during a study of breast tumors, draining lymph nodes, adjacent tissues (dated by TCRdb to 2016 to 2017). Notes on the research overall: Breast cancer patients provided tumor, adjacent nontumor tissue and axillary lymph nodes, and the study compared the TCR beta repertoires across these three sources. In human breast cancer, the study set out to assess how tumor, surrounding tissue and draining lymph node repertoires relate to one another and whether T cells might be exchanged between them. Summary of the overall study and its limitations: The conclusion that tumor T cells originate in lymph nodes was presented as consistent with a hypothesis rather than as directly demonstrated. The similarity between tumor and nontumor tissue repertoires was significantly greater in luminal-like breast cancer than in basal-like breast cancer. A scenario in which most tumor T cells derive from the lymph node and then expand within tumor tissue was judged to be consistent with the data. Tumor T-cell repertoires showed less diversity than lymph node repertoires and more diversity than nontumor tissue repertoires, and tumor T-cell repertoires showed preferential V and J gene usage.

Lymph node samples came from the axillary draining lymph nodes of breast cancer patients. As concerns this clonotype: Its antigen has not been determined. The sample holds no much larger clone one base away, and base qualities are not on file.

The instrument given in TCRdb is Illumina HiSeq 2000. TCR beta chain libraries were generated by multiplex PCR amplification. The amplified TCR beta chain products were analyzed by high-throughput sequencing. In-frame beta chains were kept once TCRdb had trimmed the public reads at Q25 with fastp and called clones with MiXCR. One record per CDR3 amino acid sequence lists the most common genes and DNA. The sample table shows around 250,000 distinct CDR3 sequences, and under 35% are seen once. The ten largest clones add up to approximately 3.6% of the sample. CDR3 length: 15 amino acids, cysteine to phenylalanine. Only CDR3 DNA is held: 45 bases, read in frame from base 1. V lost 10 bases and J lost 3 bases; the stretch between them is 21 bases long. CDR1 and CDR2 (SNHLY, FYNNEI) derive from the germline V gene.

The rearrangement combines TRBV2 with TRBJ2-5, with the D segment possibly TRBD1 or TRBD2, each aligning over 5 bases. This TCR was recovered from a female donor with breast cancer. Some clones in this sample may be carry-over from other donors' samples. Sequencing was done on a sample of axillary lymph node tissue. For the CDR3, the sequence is CAIPRGRDGKETQYF. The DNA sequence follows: TGTGCCATCCCGAGGGGCAGGGACGGAAAAGAGACCCAGTACTTC.